This entry lists 20 T cell receptor beta chains sequenced from one sample in a study of T cell repertoires in cytomegalovirus infection. From the reads, TCRdb called clonotypes with MiXCR, one entry per CDR3 protein. This sample yields hundreds of thousands of distinct CDR3 sequences, of which roughly 26% are seen a single time; under 8.5% belongs to the top ten. Sequences were obtained from CD8+ T cells from PBMCs. These receptor sequences come from a human donor in good health (CMV status not recorded). Some clones in this sample may be carry-over from other donors' samples.

J is TRBJ2-1 and V is TRBV20-1, with 12 bases aligning to TRBD1. V lost 7 bases, J lost 2 bases, and 9 bases stayed unmatched. The CDR3 spans 16 residues. Germline CDR1 and CDR2: DFQATT and SNEGSKA (reference sequence). The CDR3 is CSVTPGQGAPYNEQFF. The CDR3 DNA follows: TGCAGTGTCACCCCGGGACAGGGGGCCCCCTACAATGAGCAGTTCTTC.

This clonotype was detected only a few times. The V and J genes are TRBV27 and TRBJ1-1; 9 bases line up with TRBD1. The CDR3 is made up of 13 amino acids. The ends lost 9 bases at V and 5 bases at J; junction bases unmatched: 7. Per the germline V gene, CDR1 is MNHEY and CDR2 is SMNVEV (reference sequence). The CDR3 sequence is CASGQGPGTEAFF. In DNA, the CDR3 is TGTGCCAGTGGACAGGGGCCGGGGACTGAAGCTTTCTTT.

In its sample, this clonotype was seen many times. This chain uses TRBV7-9 with TRBJ1-1; 7 bases agree with TRBD1. Germline V gene data show CDR1 as SEHNR and CDR2 as FQNEAQ (reference sequence). This CDR3 comprises 13 residues. With V trimmed by 7 bases and J by 4 bases, 6 bases remained unmatched. The CDR3 loop reads CASTLEGATEAFF. CDR3 in DNA: TGTGCCAGCACCCTCGAGGGGGCCACTGAAGCTTTCTTT.

This clonotype occurred a few times. This sequence joins TRBV4-1 and TRBJ1-1; no clear D. Trimming left V 0 bases short and J 3 bases short, with 5 bases between. Germline lookup yields CDR1 MGHRA and CDR2 YSYEKL. This CDR3 region has 13 residues. CDR3 sequence (DNA): TGCGCCAGCAGCCAAGATCTGGACACTGAAGCTTTCTTT. Protein sequence: CASSQDLDTEAFF.

This sequence joins TRBV20-1 and TRBJ2-1; 9 positions match TRBD1. Trimming took 0 bases from V and 5 from J; bases not matched to a gene: 17. Per germline, CDR1 DFQATT and CDR2 SNEGSKA (reference sequence). There are 19 residues in the CDR3. CDR3 in amino acids: CSARDPGQGLKLPNNEQFF. The DNA of the CDR3 is TGCAGTGCTAGAGATCCGGGACAGGGACTAAAGTTGCCTAACAATGAGCAGTTCTTC.

This clonotype was detected only a few times. The chain links TRBV29-1 to TRBJ1-2; no clear D gene. The germline CDR1 and CDR2 sequences are SQVTM and ANQGSEA. The CDR3 consists of 14 residues. With 0 bases removed from V and 4 bases from J, the gap between germline ends came to 12 bases. The DNA for the CDR3 is TGCAGCGTTGAAGATCGTGATCAGTTCTATGGCTACACCTTC. Translated, it gives CSVEDRDQFYGYTF.

This chain links TRBV12-3 or TRBV12-4 with TRBJ2-1, with 8 bases lining up with TRBD2. This CDR3 has 15 amino acids. The J segment lost 5 bases and the V segment lost 3 bases, leaving 6 bases of the junction unmatched. CDR3 protein: CASSFPGGRHNEQFF. In DNA, the CDR3 is TGTGCCAGCAGTTTTCCGGGGGGGCGACACAATGAGCAGTTCTTC.

The table lists this clonotype with a few counts. The J gene is TRBJ2-5, the V gene TRBV4-3, with TRBD1 matching over 8 bases. With V trimmed by 0 bases and J by 2 bases, 5 bases remained unmatched. The CDR3 is 16 amino acids. Looked up from germline, CDR1 is LGHNA and CDR2 is YSLEER. The CDR3 reads CASSQDPGTGQETQYF. The CDR3 DNA reads as TGCGCCAGCAGCCAAGATCCCGGGACAGGTCAAGAGACCCAGTACTTC.

This clonotype was counted at least ten times. The chain combines TRBV7-9 with TRBJ1-5; the D gene is possibly TRBD1 (6 bases). The CDR3 length is 16 residues. Germline V lookup: CDR1 SEHNR, CDR2 FQNEAQ (reference sequence). Trimming shortened V by 4 bases and J by 0 bases, and 13 bases separated the two germline ends. CDR3 loop: CASSSFQGTSNQPQHF. Written as DNA, the CDR3 is TGTGCCAGCAGCTCCTTCCAGGGGACTAGCAATCAGCCCCAGCATTTT.

The rearrangement uses TRBV14 and TRBJ1-6; D unclear. The CDR3 has 15 amino acids. Deletions cut 1 base from V and 7 bases from J, with 11 bases between. CDR1 and CDR2 (germline): SGHDN, FVKESK. The CDR3 nucleotides read TGTGCCAGCAGCCAAGGCTCCAGTAGGAATTCACCCCTCCACTTT. This encodes CASSQGSSRNSPLHF.

This clonotype was seen a handful of times. The rearrangement joins TRBV11-2 to TRBJ1-2; D call uncertain. In germline, CDR1 is SGHAT, CDR2 FQNNGV. Trimming removed 5 bases from V and 4 bases from J, with 11 bases in between. The CDR3 spans 13 residues. DNA for the CDR3: TGTGCCAGCAGCACCCGGGAGAGCTATGGCTACACCTTC. Translated: CASSTRESYGYTF.

Only a few counts were recorded for this clonotype. The gene calls are TRBV20-1 and TRBJ1-2; 11 nucleotides line up with TRBD1. With 2 bases clipped from V and 7 bases from J, the junction kept 9 bases outside the gene matches. This CDR3 is 15 amino acids long. CDR1 is DFQATT and CDR2 is SNEGSKA in the germline V gene (reference sequence). CDR3 residues: CSARQQGDRGFGYTF. The CDR3 bases are TGCAGTGCTAGACAACAAGGGGACAGGGGGTTTGGCTACACCTTC.

The J gene is TRBJ2-1, the V gene TRBV20-1; D is undetermined. V was trimmed by 0 bases and J by 5 bases, leaving 11 bases between them. Germline V lookup: CDR1 DFQATT, CDR2 SNEGSKA (reference sequence). The CDR3 is 14 residues long. CDR3 residues: CSARDRRINNEQFF. DNA of the CDR3: TGCAGTGCTAGAGATCGGCGGATTAACAATGAGCAGTTCTTC.

The table lists this clonotype with a few counts. The J gene is TRBJ1-6, the V gene TRBV11-3; 9 positions agree with TRBD1. V shed 4 bases and J 7 bases; nucleotides not matched to a gene: 14. CDR1 is SGHNT, CDR2 YENEEA, per germline. The CDR3 length is 18 residues. The CDR3 nucleotides are TGTGCCAGCAGCTCCGCTAACCTCCGGGACAGGGTGAATTCACCCCTCCACTTT. Translation gives CASSSANLRDRVNSPLHF.

The rearrangement links TRBV6-2 or TRBV6-3 to TRBJ2-3; D not resolved. Germline CDR1 MNHEY, CDR2 SVGEGT. V was trimmed by 2 bases and J by 6 bases, leaving 15 bases between them. CDR3 length: 15 amino acids. In DNA form, the CDR3 reads TGTGCCAGCAGTTACGTGGGCCAAGCATTTGATACGCAGTATTTT. This gives the protein CASSYVGQAFDTQYF.

The chain joins TRBV6-2 or TRBV6-3 to TRBJ2-3, with D perhaps matching TRBD1 (5 bases). The ends were cut back, 2 bases at V and 2 bases at J, with 26 bases in the middle. Per the germline V gene, CDR1 is MNHEY and CDR2 is SVGEGT. The CDR3 loop spans 20 amino acids. CDR3 nucleotide sequence: TGTGCCAGCAGTTACAACCCCAGGGAATGGGAAACACCAGACACAGATACGCAGTATTTT. This encodes CASSYNPREWETPDTDTQYF.

The chain recombines TRBV7-2 with TRBJ2-7; no clear D gene. Trimming took off 2 bases at V and 2 bases at J, with 10 bases between the two ends. From germline, CDR1 is SGHTA and CDR2 FQGNSA. This CDR3 spans 14 amino acids. The CDR3 is CASSLFGVPYEQYV. Here the CDR3 DNA reads TGTGCCAGCAGCTTATTTGGGGTCCCCTACGAGCAGTACGTC.

V is TRBV29-1 and J is TRBJ2-2; no firm D call. Trimming pared 4 bases from V and 0 bases from J, leaving 6 bases between. The length of the CDR3 is 13 residues. Germline V gene lookup returns CDR1 SQVTM and CDR2 ANQGSEA. The CDR3 coding sequence is TGCAGCGTTGTAAAGGCGAACACCGGGGAGCTGTTTTTT. This encodes CSVVKANTGELFF.

At least ten counts were recorded for this clonotype. The junction departs from the called germline gene at one end, perhaps through a read error. The V call is TRBV25-1, the J call TRBJ1-3; maybe TRBD1 (6 bases). In germline, CDR1 is MGHDK, CDR2 SYGVNS. The CDR3 runs 18 residues. CDR3 sequence: CASSEFGLDSYSGNTIYF. The CDR3 DNA sequence: TGTGCCAGCAGCGAATTCGGATTGGACAGTTACTCTGGAAACACCATATATTTT.

This clonotype was detected only a few times. The chain employs TRBV7-8 and TRBJ2-7; 10 bases fit TRBD2. Trimming cost V 5 bases and J 7 bases; bases outside gene matches: 14. The germline V gene encodes CDR1 SGHVS and CDR2 FQNEAQ. The CDR3 covers 16 residues. In nucleotides, the CDR3 is TGTGCCAGCAGCCCTCGGACTAGCGGCCTCCGGGGGGAGCAGTACTTC. It specifies CASSPRTSGLRGEQYF.